The 30 T cell receptor beta chains below were found in one sample sequenced in a study of T-cell reconstitution after alpha-beta-depleted transplantation in children. Unique molecular identifiers were used to barcode this TCRbeta library. TCRdb independently ran MiXCR on the PCR reads; one entry per CDR3 protein. The sample yields around 680,000 distinct CDR3 sequences, around 17% seen once. The specimen comprised PBMCs from the stem cell graft donor, sampled from the stem cell graft. The receptors originated from a human donor who donated a stem cell graft to a child with acute myeloid leukemia.

This clonotype was counted ten times or more. J is TRBJ2-2 and V is TRBV12-3 or TRBV12-4, with unresolved D. The V end was cut by 2 bases, the J end by 6 bases, with 13 bases between. The CDR3 has 15 amino acids. In DNA, the CDR3 is TGTGCCAGCAGTTTACAACCGAGGACGGCCGGGGAGCTGTTTTTT. Translating gives CASSLQPRTAGELFF.

This clonotype was counted ten times or more. The gene calls are TRBV20-1 and TRBJ2-3; TRBD2 matches at 9 bases. The V gene's germline CDR1 is DFQATT and CDR2 SNEGSKA (reference sequence). Unmatched junction bases numbered 8, after V lost 2 bases and J lost 5 bases. The CDR3 is 15 amino acids. The CDR3 loop reads CSARYPSGELDTQYF. CDR3 coding DNA: TGCAGTGCTAGATACCCTAGCGGGGAGTTAGATACGCAGTATTTT.

This clonotype was seen only a few times. The genes are TRBV20-1 and TRBJ2-1, with D perhaps matching TRBD1 or TRBD2 (5 bases each). Deletions cut 1 base from V and 9 bases from J, with 19 bases between. There are 15 residues in the CDR3. Germline V gene lookup returns CDR1 DFQATT and CDR2 SNEGSKA (reference sequence). The CDR3, as DNA: TGCAGTGCTAGAGCCCTGAGGGCTTATGACAGTGAGCAGTTCTTC. Translation gives CSARALRAYDSEQFF.

This clonotype was counted many times. V gene TRBV20-1 combines with J gene TRBJ2-1, with TRBD2 matching 7 bases. The germline CDR1 and CDR2 sequences are DFQATT and SNEGSKA (reference sequence). With V trimmed by 6 bases and J by 3 bases, 11 bases remained unmatched. The CDR3 contains 15 residues. The CDR3 nucleotides read TGCAGTGCCATCGGGGCGGGGGTGGGCTACAATGAGCAGTTCTTC. Translation gives CSAIGAGVGYNEQFF.

V usage is TRBV14 and J usage is TRBJ2-2; D is undetermined. Trimming stripped 3 bases from V and 0 bases from J, with 5 bases between. Germline V lookup: CDR1 SGHDN, CDR2 FVKESK. CDR3 length equals 14 residues. The CDR3 reads CASSHGPNTGELFF. CDR3 DNA: TGTGCCAGCAGCCACGGGCCGAACACCGGGGAGCTGTTTTTT.

Only a few counts were recorded for this clonotype. The V call is TRBV5-5, the J call TRBJ2-1, with D possibly being TRBD1 (5 bases). Per germline, CDR1 SGHKS and CDR2 YYEKEE (reference sequence). This CDR3 comprises 13 residues. Trimming left V 3 bases short and J 4 bases short, with 8 bases between. CDR3 in amino acids: CASSSTDYNEQFF. CDR3 DNA: TGTGCCAGCAGCTCGACAGATTACAATGAGCAGTTCTTC. The full variable domain, completed using reference TRBV5-5 and TRBJ2-1, is DAGVTQSPTHLIKTRGQQVTLRCSPISGHKSVSWYQQVLGQGPQFIFQYYEKEERGRGNFPDRFSARQFPNYSSELNVNALLLGDSALYLCASSSTDYNEQFFGPGTRLTVL.

This clonotype has ten or more counts. This CDR3 reads CATSDSGRETQYF. The DNA for the CDR3 is TGTGCCACCAGTGACTCCGGGAGAGAGACCCAGTACTTC. The chain carries TRBV24-1 and TRBJ2-5; TRBD2 is a possible D gene (6 bases). The CDR3 runs 13 residues. Per the germline V gene, CDR1 is KGHDR and CDR2 is SFDVKD. V shed 4 bases and J shed 4 bases, with 9 bases lying between them.

This clonotype was counted only a few times. The V call is TRBV5-1, the J call TRBJ1-6, with 8 bases that match TRBD1. The junction had 3 bases not matched to a gene; V was cut back by 4 bases and J by 3 bases. This CDR3 has 15 amino acids. Germline V gene sequence: CDR1 SGHRS, CDR2 YFSETQ. The CDR3 bases are TGCGCCAGCAGCATGGGACAGGACTATAATTCACCCCTCCACTTT. It encodes CASSMGQDYNSPLHF.

This clonotype occurred many times. The rearrangement uses TRBV10-3 and TRBJ1-2; possible D gene TRBD1, 5 bases. Trimming cost V 3 bases and J 4 bases, with 15 bases left between them. CDR3 size: 15 residues. Germline CDR1 is ENHRY and CDR2 is SYGVKD. The CDR3 loop reads CAISDIGGSSYGYTF. The CDR3 DNA is TGTGCCATCAGTGATATTGGGGGAAGTTCCTATGGCTACACCTTC.

J is TRBJ2-7 and V is TRBV15; D is undetermined. This CDR3 region has 15 residues. Trimming removed 2 bases at V and 0 bases at J, with 11 bases between. CDR1 is LNHNV and CDR2 is YYDKDF in the germline V gene (reference sequence). CDR3 region: CATSRRTGSSYEQYF. CDR3 sequence (DNA): TGTGCCACCAGCAGAAGGACGGGTAGCTCCTACGAGCAGTACTTC.

This chain connects TRBV29-1 to TRBJ2-4; 8 nucleotides align to TRBD1. The V segment lost 7 bases and the J segment 9 bases; nucleotides outside the gene matches: 8. The V gene's germline CDR1 is SQVTM and CDR2 ANQGSEA. The CDR3 length is 12 residues. This CDR3 reads CSAEGQVGIQYF. The DNA of the CDR3 is TGCAGCGCCGAGGGACAGGTGGGCATTCAGTACTTC. Looking up the rest from reference TRBV29-1 and TRBJ2-4 gives the full variable domain: SAVISQKPSRDICQRGTSLTIQCQVDSQVTMMFWYRQQPGQSLTLIATANQGSEATYESGFVIDKFPISRPNLTFSTLTVSNMSPEDSSIYLCSAEGQVGIQYFGAGTRLSVL.

This clonotype was detected a few times. The chain recombines TRBV20-1 with TRBJ1-5, with D possibly TRBD1 on 6 matching bases. The CDR3 is made up of 12 amino acids. V was pared by 5 bases and J by 4 bases, with 9 bases between. Germline V gene sequence: CDR1 DFQATT, CDR2 SNEGSKA (reference sequence). CDR3 coding DNA: TGCAGTGCTTTTCAGGGGAATCAGCCCCAGCATTTT. Translated: CSAFQGNQPQHF.

The sample holds a few counts of this clonotype. The chain is built from TRBV11-2 and TRBJ2-7; D is possibly TRBD1 (6 bases). V was pared by 5 bases and J by 0 bases, with 11 bases between. CDR1 is SGHAT, CDR2 FQNNGV, per germline. The CDR3 covers 14 residues. The DNA for the CDR3 is TGTGCCAGCAGCCCATTGGACAGCTCCTACGAGCAGTACGTC. Translating gives CASSPLDSSYEQYV.

This clonotype was detected only a few times. The chain couples TRBV20-1 to TRBJ2-7, with D possibly matching TRBD2 (7 bases). The V end lost 6 bases, the J end lost 4 bases, and 25 bases lay between the germline ends. The CDR3 length is 16 residues. Germline loops: CDR1 DFQATT, CDR2 SNEGSKA (reference sequence). The CDR3 DNA is TGCAGTGCCTACGCTGGGGGGGCGGGCCCATGTTACGAGCAGTACGTC. This translates into CSAYAGGAGPCYEQYV.

This clonotype was observed a handful of times. The chain uses TRBV10-3 and TRBJ2-7; no definite D call. Germline V gene lookup returns CDR1 ENHRY and CDR2 SYGVKD. The CDR3 consists of 12 residues. The V and J ends lost 8 bases and 6 bases respectively, with 14 bases between them. The CDR3 reads CAIGLPTREQYF. CDR3 bases: TGTGCCATCGGTCTTCCGACCCGCGAGCAGTACTTC.

This clonotype has at least ten counts. This chain connects TRBV20-1 to TRBJ2-1; 9 bases fit TRBD1. The CDR3 sequence is 17 residues long. CDR1 and CDR2 (germline): DFQATT, SNEGSKA (reference sequence). V dropped 1 base and J dropped 2; count of bases not matched to a gene: 9. Here the CDR3 DNA reads TGCAGTGCTAGAGCTGTAGAGGGACAGGGACCCTACAATGAGCAGTTCTTC. Translation: CSARAVEGQGPYNEQFF.

Turning to this clonotype: Lacking the conserved final phenylalanine or tryptophan, this CDR3 likely reflects a read error. CDR3 sequence (DNA): TGTGCCAGCAGTCCCCTAATAGGCGGTGAGCAGTTCCTC. Its translation: CASSPLIGGEQFL. V usage is TRBV12-3 or TRBV12-4 and J usage is TRBJ2-1; D gene unclear. With 5 bases removed from V and 9 bases from J, the gap between germline ends came to 14 bases. This CDR3 comprises 13 residues.

Points on this clonotype: One end of the junction varies from germline; a read error may be responsible. The rearrangement uses TRBV20-1 and TRBJ2-3; 8 nucleotides align to TRBD2. Germline loops: CDR1 DFQATT, CDR2 SNEGSKA (reference sequence). The CDR3 contains 17 residues. In DNA, the CDR3 is TGCTGTGCTAGAGATCGGGGGGGCTACCCCAGCACAGATACGCAGTATTTT. Translating it yields CCARDRGGYPSTDTQYF.

This clonotype was counted ten times or more. V usage is TRBV20-1 and J usage is TRBJ2-1; D not resolved. The CDR3 length is 16 residues. Trimming took off 1 base at V and 7 bases at J, with 20 bases between the two ends. CDR1 is DFQATT, CDR2 SNEGSKA, per germline (reference sequence). The CDR3 loop reads CSARVGIPSTENEQFF. DNA of the CDR3: TGCAGTGCTAGAGTGGGGATCCCCTCGACTGAGAATGAGCAGTTCTTC.

The chain is built from TRBV29-1 and TRBJ2-2, with 9 bases lining up with TRBD1. The CDR3 is 19 residues long. Looked up from germline, CDR1 is SQVTM and CDR2 is ANQGSEA. The ends lost 1 base at V and 8 bases at J; junction bases unmatched: 20. The DNA of the CDR3 is TGCAGCGTTGAAGTTCCCGGGACAGGGTATATCGCAGGTTCTGGGGAGCTGTTTTTT. Its translation: CSVEVPGTGYIAGSGELFF.

This chain links TRBV4-3 with TRBJ1-6; D not resolved. The CDR3 extends over 15 amino acids. CDR1 and CDR2 from the germline V gene are LGHNA and YSLEER. Trimming removed 1 base at V and 9 bases at J, with 13 bases between. The CDR3 DNA reads as TGCGCCAGCAGCCAAGGAAAGGATAATTTTTCACCCCTCCACTTT. Protein: CASSQGKDNFSPLHF.

The chain is built from TRBV6-2 or TRBV6-3 and TRBJ2-7; TRBD2 matches at 9 bases. The length of the CDR3 is 14 residues. V trimming: 6 bases; J trimming: 1 base; junction bases outside the gene matches: 4. Germline CDR1 and CDR2: MNHEY and SVGEGT. The CDR3 protein is CASSLLAGSYEQYF. In nucleotides, the CDR3 is TGTGCCAGCAGCCTTCTAGCGGGGTCCTACGAGCAGTACTTC.

This clonotype occurred many times. V is TRBV29-1 and J is TRBJ2-4; 10 bases fit TRBD2. Trimming took 6 bases from V and 10 from J; bases not matched to a gene: 9. The CDR3 is 13 residues long. CDR1 is SQVTM and CDR2 is ANQGSEA in the germline V gene. CDR3 coding DNA: TGCAGCGTCGGGACTAGCGAGGGTGGGATTCAGTACTTC. Protein: CSVGTSEGGIQYF.

This clonotype was observed a few times. This chain's CDR3 is CASSPNLQENTEAFF. The DNA for the CDR3 is TGCGCCAGCAGCCCAAACCTCCAAGAGAACACTGAAGCTTTCTTT. The chain is built from TRBV5-1 and TRBJ1-1; D gene ambiguous. The ends were cut back, 4 bases at V and 1 base at J, with 14 bases in the middle. CDR3 length: 15 residues. Germline assignment: CDR1 SGHRS and CDR2 YFSETQ.

This clonotype was picked up a small number of times. The J gene is TRBJ2-7, the V gene TRBV5-6; TRBD1 matches 10 bases. V trimming: 3 bases; J trimming: 5 bases; junction bases outside the gene matches: 2. The CDR3 is 13 amino acids. The germline V gene encodes CDR1 SGHDT and CDR2 YYEEEE. As DNA, the CDR3 is TGTGCCAGCAGCTATGGGACAGGGGACGAGCAGTACGTC. Protein sequence: CASSYGTGDEQYV.

This clonotype came up many times. The chain is built from TRBV15 and TRBJ2-7; D might be TRBD2 (5 bases). Per germline, CDR1 LNHNV and CDR2 YYDKDF (reference sequence). The V end was cut by 0 bases, the J end by 3 bases, with 9 bases between. This CDR3 has 14 residues. DNA of the CDR3: TGTGCCACCAGCAGAGAAGGGAGTGGCTACGAGCAGTACTTC. It codes for CATSREGSGYEQYF.

This clonotype was recorded once. This chain joins TRBV6-5 and TRBJ2-5, with a possible D match to TRBD1 (5 bases). The length of the CDR3 is 16 residues. V lost 2 bases and J 3 bases, leaving 16 bases between the germline ends. The germline CDR1 and CDR2 sequences are MNHEY and SVGAGI. In DNA form, the CDR3 reads TGTGCCAGCAGTTACCAGGGATTGGGGCTAAAAGAGACCCAGTACTTC. Protein product: CASSYQGLGLKETQYF.

This clonotype appeared a few times. The chain uses TRBV18 and TRBJ1-2, with D possibly TRBD1 on 6 matching bases. This CDR3 is 15 amino acids long. Germline CDR1 is KGHSH and CDR2 is LQKENI. The germline V and J ends were trimmed by 6 bases and 6 bases, with 20 bases remaining between them. CDR3 DNA sequence: TGTGCCAGCTCCCGTTCCTTAACAGGGTTCGATGGCTACACCTTC. The encoded protein is CASSRSLTGFDGYTF.

This clonotype was seen a handful of times. This chain joins TRBV7-9 and TRBJ2-7, with D possibly TRBD2 on 5 matching bases. Trimming cost V 1 base and J 7 bases, with 14 bases left between them. The germline gives CDR1 SEHNR, CDR2 FQNEAQ (reference sequence). This CDR3 comprises 14 residues. As DNA, the CDR3 is TGTGCCAGCAGCTTAGGACTCTCGGGCGGGGAGCAGTACTTC. Encoded protein: CASSLGLSGGEQYF.

This clonotype was picked up a small number of times. The V call is TRBV29-1, the J call TRBJ1-5, with 8 bases aligning to TRBD1. This CDR3 has 14 amino acids. Germline loops: CDR1 SQVTM, CDR2 ANQGSEA. V was clipped by 6 bases and J by 3 bases; unmatched bases: 7. CDR3 DNA sequence: TGCAGCGTAGGACAGGGCAGTGTCAATCAGCCCCAGCATTTT. This translates into CSVGQGSVNQPQHF.